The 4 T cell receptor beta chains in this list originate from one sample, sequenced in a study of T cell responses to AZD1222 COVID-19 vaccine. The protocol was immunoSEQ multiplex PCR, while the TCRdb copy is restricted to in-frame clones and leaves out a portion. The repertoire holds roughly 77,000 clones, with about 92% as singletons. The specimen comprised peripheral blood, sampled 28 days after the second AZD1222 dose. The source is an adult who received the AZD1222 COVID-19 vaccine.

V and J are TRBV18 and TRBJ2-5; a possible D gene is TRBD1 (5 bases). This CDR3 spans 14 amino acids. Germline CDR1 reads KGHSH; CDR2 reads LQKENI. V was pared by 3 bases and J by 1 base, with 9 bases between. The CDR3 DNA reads TGTGCCAGCTCACCGGGAACAGGCCAAGAGACCCAGTACTTC. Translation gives CASSPGTGQETQYF.

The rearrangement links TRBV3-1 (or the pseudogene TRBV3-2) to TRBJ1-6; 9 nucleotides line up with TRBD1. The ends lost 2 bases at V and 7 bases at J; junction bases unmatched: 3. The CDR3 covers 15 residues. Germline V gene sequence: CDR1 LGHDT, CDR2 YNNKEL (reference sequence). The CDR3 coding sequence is TGTGCCAGCAGCCAACCGGGACAGGGCAATTCACCCCTCCACTTT. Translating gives CASSQPGQGNSPLHF.

The chain's CDR3 is CSVAQVRVAFF. CDR3 sequence (DNA): TGCAGCGTTGCCCAGGTGAGGGTGGCTTTCTTT. The genes are TRBV29-1 and TRBJ1-1; no firm D call. From germline, CDR1 is SQVTM and CDR2 ANQGSEA. The CDR3 runs 11 residues. V lost 4 bases to trimming and J lost 11 bases, with 14 bases between them.

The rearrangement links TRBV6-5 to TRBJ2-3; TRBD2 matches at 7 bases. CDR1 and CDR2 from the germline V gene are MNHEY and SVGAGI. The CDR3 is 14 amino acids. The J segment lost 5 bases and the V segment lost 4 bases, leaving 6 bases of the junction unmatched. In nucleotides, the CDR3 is TGTGCCAGCAGTTCGACTAGCAGGGAAGATACGCAGTATTTT. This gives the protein CASSSTSREDTQYF.